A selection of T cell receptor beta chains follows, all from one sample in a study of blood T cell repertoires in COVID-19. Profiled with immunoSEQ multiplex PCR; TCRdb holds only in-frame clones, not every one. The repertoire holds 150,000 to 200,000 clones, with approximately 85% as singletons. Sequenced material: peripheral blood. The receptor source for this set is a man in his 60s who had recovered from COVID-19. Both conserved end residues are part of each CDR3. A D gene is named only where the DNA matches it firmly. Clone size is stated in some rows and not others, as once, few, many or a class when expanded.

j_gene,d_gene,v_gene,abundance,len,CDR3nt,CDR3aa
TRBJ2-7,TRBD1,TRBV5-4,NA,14,TGTGCCAGCAGCCAACCCCGGGACAGTAACGAGCAGTACTTC,CASSQPRDSNEQYF
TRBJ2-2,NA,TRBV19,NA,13,TGTGCCAGTAGTACCCGGGGGTCTAGGGAGCTGTTTTTT,CASSTRGSRELFF
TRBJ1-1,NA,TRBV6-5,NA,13,TGTGCCAGCAGGACCCGCCGAGGGCCCGAAGCTTTCTTT,CASRTRRGPEAFF
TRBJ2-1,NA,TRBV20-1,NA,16,TGCAGTGCTAGTTATCCCGGGGGACGCTCCTACAATGAGCAGTTCTTC,CSASYPGGRSYNEQFF
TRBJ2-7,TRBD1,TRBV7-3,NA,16,TGTGCCAGCAGCTTAGTCCGGGACAGGAGCTCCTACGAGCAGTACTTC,CASSLVRDRSSYEQYF
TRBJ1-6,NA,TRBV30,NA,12,TGTGCCTGGAGTGTAGGAGAGTCACCCCTCCACTTT,CAWSVGESPLHF
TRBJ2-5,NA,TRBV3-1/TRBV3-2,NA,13,TGTGCCAGCAGCCAGAGCCAACTCGGGACCCAGTACTTC,CASSQSQLGTQYF
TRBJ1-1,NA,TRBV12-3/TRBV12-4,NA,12,TGTGCCAGCAGTTGGGGGGGTGCTGAAGCTTTCTTT,CASSWGGAEAFF
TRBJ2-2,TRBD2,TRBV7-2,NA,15,TGTGCCAGCAGACGGAGCGGGGCCAACACCGGGGAGCTGTTTTTT,CASRRSGANTGELFF
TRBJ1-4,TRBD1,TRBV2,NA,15,TGTGCCAGCAGTGTTTTCCGGACAGGGGTTGAAAAACTGTTTTTT,CASSVFRTGVEKLFF
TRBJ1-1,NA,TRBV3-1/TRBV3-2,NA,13,TGTGCCAGCAGCCAAGATATCAACACTGAAGCTTTCTTT,CASSQDINTEAFF
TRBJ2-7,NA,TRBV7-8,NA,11,TGTGCCAGCAGCCCCCACTACGAGCAGTACTTC,CASSPHYEQYF
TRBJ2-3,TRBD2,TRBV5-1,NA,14,TGCGCCAGCAATTCAGGGACTAGCGGGGGAACGCAGTATTTT,CASNSGTSGGTQYF
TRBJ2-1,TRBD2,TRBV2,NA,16,TGTGCCAGCAGTGAAGAACGGGGGGGCTCCTACAATGAGCAGTTCTTC,CASSEERGGSYNEQFF
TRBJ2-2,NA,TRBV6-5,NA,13,TGTGCCAGCAGTTCCTCGAACACCGGGGAGCTGTTTTTT,CASSSSNTGELFF
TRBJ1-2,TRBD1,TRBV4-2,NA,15,TGTGCCAGCAGCCCTGGACAGGGGCAGAACTATGGCTACACCTTC,CASSPGQGQNYGYTF
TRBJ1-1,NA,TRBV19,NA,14,TGTGCCAGTAGTATGGTGGCGGTGAACACTGAAGCTTTCTTT,CASSMVAVNTEAFF
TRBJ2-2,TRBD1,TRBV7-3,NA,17,TGTGCCAGCAGCCGCTCCGGGACAGGGGCACCCACCGGGGAGCTGTTTTTT,CASSRSGTGAPTGELFF
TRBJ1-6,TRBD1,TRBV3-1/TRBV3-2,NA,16,TGTGCCAGCACCCCAGGGGGAGCCCACGGTAATTCACCCCTCCACTTT,CASTPGGAHGNSPLHF
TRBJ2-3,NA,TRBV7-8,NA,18,TGTGCCAGCAGCTTAGCGCTAGGGGGGGGGCCCCGTACAGATACGCAGTATTTT,CASSLALGGGPRTDTQYF
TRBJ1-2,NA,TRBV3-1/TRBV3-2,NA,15,TGTGCCAGCAGCCAAGGCTTAGGGGTGAACTATGGCTACACCTTC,CASSQGLGVNYGYTF
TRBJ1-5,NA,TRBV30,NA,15,TGTGCCTGGAGTTCACGATTGGGAGGCAATCAGCCCCAGCATTTT,CAWSSRLGGNQPQHF
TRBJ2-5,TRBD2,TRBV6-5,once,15,TGTGCCAGCAGTTACTCAACGGGACTACAAGAGACCCAGTACTTC,CASSYSTGLQETQYF
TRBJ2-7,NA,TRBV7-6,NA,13,TGTGCCAGCAGCTTAGCGCAGAGGTACGAGCAGTACTTC,CASSLAQRYEQYF
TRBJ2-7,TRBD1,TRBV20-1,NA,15,TGCAGTGCTAGTGACGACAGGGGGTCATCCTACGAGCAGTACTTC,CSASDDRGSSYEQYF
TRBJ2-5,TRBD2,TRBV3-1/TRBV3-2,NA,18,TGTGCCAGCAGCCAAGAAAGGCTAGCGGGGCCCCTACAAGAGACCCAGTACTTC,CASSQERLAGPLQETQYF
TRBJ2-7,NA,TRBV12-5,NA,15,TGTGCTAGTGGTTTAGGCCCGGACAGCTCCTACGAGCAGTACTTC,CASGLGPDSSYEQYF
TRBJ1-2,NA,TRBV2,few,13,TGTGCCAGCAGGGCCAGCGGCTCAAATGGCTACACCTTC,CASRASGSNGYTF
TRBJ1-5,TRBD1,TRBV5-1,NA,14,TGCGCCAGCAGCTTGGACAGGGGTGGCCAGCCCCAGCATTTT,CASSLDRGGQPQHF
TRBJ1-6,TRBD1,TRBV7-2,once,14,TGTGCCAGCAGACAGGGGCCCTCCGACTCACCCCTCCACTTT,CASRQGPSDSPLHF
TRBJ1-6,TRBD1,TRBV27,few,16,TGTGCCAGCAGTTCCGCAGGGGGCCGAGGTAATTCACCCCTCCACTTT,CASSSAGGRGNSPLHF
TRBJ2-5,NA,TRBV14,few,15,TGTGCCAGCAGCCAAGATTGGCAGCGCGGAGAGACCCAGTACTTC,CASSQDWQRGETQYF
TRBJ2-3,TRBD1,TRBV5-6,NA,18,TGTGCCAGCAGCTTATTCGGGACAGGAGGAATGAACACAGATACGCAGTATTTT,CASSLFGTGGMNTDTQYF
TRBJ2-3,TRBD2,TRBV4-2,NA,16,TGTGCCAGCAGGGGACTAGCGGGGGCCTACACAGATACGCAGTATTTT,CASRGLAGAYTDTQYF
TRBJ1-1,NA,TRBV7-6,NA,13,TGTGCCAGCAGCTTAAGCAGGGCCACTGAAGCTTTCTTT,CASSLSRATEAFF
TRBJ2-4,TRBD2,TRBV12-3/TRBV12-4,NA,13,TGTGCCAGCAGTAGCGGGGGTGAGGCACGGCGGTACTTC,CASSSGGEARRYF
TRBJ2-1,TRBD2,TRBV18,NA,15,TGTGCCAGCTCACCCCCCAGCGGGGGGGACGGTGAGCAGTTCTTC,CASSPPSGGDGEQFF
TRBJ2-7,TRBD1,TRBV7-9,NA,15,TGTGCCAGCAGCTTTATACAGGGGGCTTCTTACGAGCAGTACTTC,CASSFIQGASYEQYF
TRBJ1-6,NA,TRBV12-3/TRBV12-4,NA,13,TGTGCCAGCAGTTTGCAGGGCCGTTCACCCCTCCACTTT,CASSLQGRSPLHF
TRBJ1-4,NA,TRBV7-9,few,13,TGTGCCAGCAGGGGAGCTGTTGTTGAAAAACTGTTTTTT,CASRGAVVEKLFF
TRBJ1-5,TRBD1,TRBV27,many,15,TGTGCCAGCAGTTTATGGACAGGGACAAATCAGCCCCAGCATTTT,CASSLWTGTNQPQHF